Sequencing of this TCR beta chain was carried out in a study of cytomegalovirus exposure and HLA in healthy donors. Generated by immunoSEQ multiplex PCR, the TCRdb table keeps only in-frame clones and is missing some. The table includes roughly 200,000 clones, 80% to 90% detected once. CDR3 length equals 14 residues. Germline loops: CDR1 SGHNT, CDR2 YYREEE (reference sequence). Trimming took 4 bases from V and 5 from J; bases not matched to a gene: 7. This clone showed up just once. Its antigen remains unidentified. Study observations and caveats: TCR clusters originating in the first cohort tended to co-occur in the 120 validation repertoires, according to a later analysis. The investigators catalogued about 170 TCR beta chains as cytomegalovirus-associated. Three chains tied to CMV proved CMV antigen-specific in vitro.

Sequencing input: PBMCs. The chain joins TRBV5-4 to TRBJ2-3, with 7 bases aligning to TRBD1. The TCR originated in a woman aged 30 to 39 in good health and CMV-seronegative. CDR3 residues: CASSPGGRIDTQYF. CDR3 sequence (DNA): TGTGCCAGCAGCCCAGGGGGACGTATAGATACGCAGTATTTT.